The clone carrying this T cell receptor (beta chain) was seen at least ten times. The antigen remains unidentified. Attached unique molecular identifiers marked individual cDNA molecules. Using its own MiXCR run on the 5' RACE reads, TCRdb lists one record per CDR3 protein. Among approximately 71,000 distinct CDR3 sequences listed, 10% to 15% were seen once. CDR3 length: 13 residues. Trimming removed 2 bases at V and 6 bases at J, with 7 bases between. The V gene's germline CDR1 is MRHNA and CDR2 SNTAGT. This entry belongs to a study of early T cells in non-severe SARS-CoV-2 infection. Study information: Sequencing used unsorted whole-blood bulk RNA, so chains lack pairing. Study conclusions and caveats: Matching with VDJdb favored anti-spike CD8 responses (missing private and CD4 specificities).

The receptor was derived from an adult who was a healthcare worker with PCR-confirmed SARS-CoV-2 infection or an uninfected control (not recorded which). Specimen: whole blood. J is TRBJ2-2 and V is TRBV6-4; maybe TRBD2 (6 bases). CDR3 nucleotide sequence: TGTGCCAGCAGTGACGGAGGGGCCGGGGAGCTGTTTTTT. Translation gives CASSDGGAGELFF.